Below, 12 T cell receptor beta chains from the same sample are listed, as sequenced in a study of graft-versus-host responses after intestinal transplantation. These receptors lack a known antigen. The data were produced by immunoSEQ multiplex PCR, yet TCRdb's version contains in-frame clones alone and is incomplete. Altogether 85,000 to 90,000 clones are present, roughly 90% being singletons, with the ten largest covering nearly 0.11%. This specimen was unstimulated CD4+ T cells sorted from spleen or lymph node cells, taken before intestinal transplant. These receptors were collected from a human donor who received an intestinal transplant.

This clone is a singleton in its sample. The chain recombines TRBV29-1 with TRBJ2-3; weak D call: TRBD2 (7 bases). From germline, CDR1 is SQVTM and CDR2 ANQGSEA. The CDR3 runs 14 residues. V lost 0 bases, J lost 3 bases, and 10 bases lay in between. CDR3 in DNA: TGCAGCGTTGAAGACAGGGGAGGGACAGATACGCAGTATTTT. Residues: CSVEDRGGTDTQYF.

V usage is TRBV2 and J usage is TRBJ1-6; D is unresolved. Deletions cut 0 bases from V and 9 bases from J, with 12 bases between. Germline V CDR1 and CDR2: SNHLY, FYNNEI. This CDR3 has 15 residues. CDR3 region: CASSEARAGPSPLHF. The CDR3 region has the DNA TGTGCCAGCAGTGAAGCGAGGGCAGGCCCTTCACCCCTCCACTTT.

About this clone itself: At one boundary the junction diverges from the germline segment, which might be a read error. The CDR3 nucleotides read TGTGCCGGCAGCCGGGACAGGGGCCAGCCCCAGCATTTT. This codes for CAGSRDRGQPQHF. The chain joins TRBV6-5 to TRBJ1-5, with 10 positions matching TRBD1. Germline V gene lookup returns CDR1 MNHEY and CDR2 SVGAGI. The CDR3 length is 13 residues.

The chain combines TRBV9 with TRBJ1-1, with a weak D call TRBD1 (6 bases). Germline CDR1 is SGDLS and CDR2 is YYNGEE. The germline V and J ends were trimmed by 3 bases and 3 bases, with 15 bases remaining between them. The CDR3 sequence is 15 residues long. DNA of the CDR3: TGTGCCAGCAGCGCACAGGGTCGCCCGGACACTGAAGCTTTCTTT. It encodes CASSAQGRPDTEAFF.

This clone has more than one count but fewer than ten. J is TRBJ1-1 and V is TRBV29-1; D is perhaps TRBD1 (5 bases). Germline V gene lookup returns CDR1 SQVTM and CDR2 ANQGSEA. The CDR3 runs 13 residues. V gave up 2 bases and J gave up 10 bases, with 17 bases separating them. The chain's CDR3 is CSVERGEVGGAFF. CDR3 bases: TGCAGCGTTGAAAGAGGGGAGGTCGGAGGAGCTTTCTTT.

The genes are TRBV2 and TRBJ1-6; D ambiguous. This CDR3 region has 19 residues. Trimming removed 6 bases at V and 0 bases at J, with 21 bases between. Per germline, CDR1 SNHLY and CDR2 FYNNEI. CDR3 sequence: CASSATRNPVSSYNSPLHF. The CDR3, as DNA: TGTGCCAGCAGCGCCACGAGGAATCCCGTGAGCTCCTATAATTCACCCCTCCACTTT.

The chain carries TRBV12-5 and TRBJ2-1; 16 nucleotides line up with TRBD2. V shed 2 bases and J 4 bases; nucleotides not matched to a gene: 11. The CDR3 spans 20 residues. Germline-derived CDR1 and CDR2 are LGHNT and FRNRAP. CDR3 protein: CASGLTPGLAGGRAYNEQFF. CDR3 nucleotide sequence: TGTGCTAGTGGTTTGACCCCGGGACTAGCGGGGGGGCGGGCGTACAATGAGCAGTTCTTC.

J is TRBJ1-2 and V is TRBV18; unclear D gene. V lost 5 bases and J lost 2, with 9 bases in between. Germline loops: CDR1 KGHSH, CDR2 LQKENI. The CDR3 is 13 residues long. CDR3 sequence: CASSFGENYGYTF. In DNA form, the CDR3 reads TGTGCCAGCTCATTCGGGGAAAACTATGGCTACACCTTC.

The rearrangement uses TRBV5-1 and TRBJ2-3, with 8 bases fitting TRBD2. The trim removed 4 bases at V and 1 base at J, leaving 8 bases unmatched. This CDR3 region has 16 residues. The germline gives CDR1 SGHRS, CDR2 YFSETQ. Here the CDR3 reads CASSVSGLAGTDTQYF. The CDR3 nucleotides are TGCGCCAGCAGCGTTTCCGGACTAGCCGGCACAGATACGCAGTATTTT.

This clone was detected only once. The chain is built from TRBV5-1 and TRBJ1-1; the match to TRBD1 covers 9 bases. This CDR3 comprises 15 residues. Germline V gives CDR1 SGHRS, CDR2 YFSETQ. V trimming: 1 base; J trimming: 4 bases; junction bases outside the gene matches: 5. As DNA, the CDR3 is TGCGCCAGCAGCTTGATCGGACAGGGGACCACTGAAGCTTTCTTT. It codes for CASSLIGQGTTEAFF.

The chain links TRBV9 to TRBJ1-3, with 8 nucleotides matching TRBD1. Trimming removed 0 bases from V and 0 bases from J; junction bases left unmatched: 5. The CDR3 consists of 17 residues. The germline CDR1 and CDR2 sequences are SGDLS and YYNGEE. The CDR3 region has the DNA TGTGCCAGCAGCGTAGCTCCAGGGGGCGTCTCTGGAAACACCATATATTTT. Protein: CASSVAPGGVSGNTIYF.

V is TRBV7-3 and J is TRBJ2-5, with 9 bases matching TRBD2. CDR3 length equals 14 residues. Trimming took 5 bases from V and 3 from J; bases not matched to a gene: 4. Germline values: CDR1 SGHTA, CDR2 FQGTGA. DNA of the CDR3: TGTGCCAGCAGCCAGGGACTAGCAGAAGAGACCCAGTACTTC. Translation: CASSQGLAEETQYF.